This section outlines one TCR beta chain sequence together with its context. The data were obtained in a study of blood T cell repertoires in COVID-19. Study information: COVID-19 samples, acute and convalescent, were from the United States, Italy and Spain. PBMCs, B-cell-depleted T cells, or T cells were the source of the cDNA or gDNA that made up the material.

In the original workflow: Reference gene primer amplification gave estimated nucleated cell counts. Here immunoSEQ multiplex PCR was the method, and the copy in TCRdb shows in-frame clones only, minus some. That table furnishes V, J and clone size, whereas the DNA furnished D and trimming. The sample carries 90,000 to 100,000 clones, 80% to 90% recorded once. Deletions cut 4 bases from V and 6 bases from J, with 15 bases between. The germline gives CDR1 LNHDA, CDR2 SQIVND (reference sequence). This CDR3 comprises 14 residues. The sequencing sample was made of peripheral blood. This TCR was recovered from a man older than 75 with acute or convalescent COVID-19. The chain links TRBV19 to TRBJ1-2; D is unclear. The CDR3 nucleotides are TGTGCCAGTAGTAGCCTAGGCCGTGGAGATGGCTACACCTTC. Translated, it gives CASSSLGRGDGYTF. Variable domain in full (rest from reference TRBV19 and TRBJ1-2): DGGITQSPKYLFRKEGQNVTLSCEQNLNHDAMYWYRQDPGQGLRLIYYSQIVNDFQKGDIAEGYSVSREKKESFPLTVTSAQKNPTAFYLCASSSLGRGDGYTFGSGTRLTVV.